This T cell receptor (beta chain) originates from a study of Ad26.COV2.S vaccination and SARS-CoV-2 variants (dated by TCRdb to the early 2020s). For context, the study as a whole: Vaccine-arm donors were drawn from COV1001, a multicentre, randomized, double-blind, placebo-controlled phase I-IIa trial of Ad26.COV2.S in healthy adults. Investigators did not know the trial group allocation while performing experiments and assessing outcomes. Dosing of Ad26.COV2.S was intramuscular, at either 5x10^10 or 1x10^11 viral particles, delivered as one shot or as two shots spaced 56 days apart. Trial participants were randomized into five groups of five: low-dose or high-dose Ad26.COV2.S given once or twice, or placebo on both occasions. TCRbeta repertoire sequencing was used to assess the specificity and breadth of SARS-CoV-2-reactive T cell receptors after Ad26.COV2.S vaccination. A total of some 30 samples were included in the TCR-sequenced set, comprising around 19 Ad26.COV2.S vaccine recipients, 5 placebo recipients and 8 SARS-CoV-2 convalescent individuals. Here is what the overall study found, with its caveats: Compared with placebo recipients, Ad26.COV2.S recipients showed higher spike-specific TCR breadth (P = 0.0014). The study was not powered for comparison of responses between vaccine doses or regimens. Substantial breadth of spike-specific CD8+ and CD4+ T cell responses was reported after vaccination. Non-spike TCR breadth was comparable between vaccine and placebo recipients, consistent with the vaccine containing only spike. The authors noted that the TCR breadth and depth analyses may have underestimated total T cell responses.

The immunoSEQ Assay was the method used to sequence TCRbeta CDR3 regions. After extraction, genomic DNA underwent amplification by bias-controlled multiplex PCR, followed by high-throughput sequencing. Processing in the source paper ran as follows. Collapsing and filtering of sequences were performed to quantify the absolute abundance of each unique TCRbeta CDR3 region. T cell fraction was estimated by normalizing TCRbeta template counts to usable DNA, which was measured by amplifying reference genes present in all nucleated cells. Repertoire TCRs were annotated as SARS-CoV-2-specific when V gene, CDR3 amino acid sequence and J gene were exactly matched to a known reactive TCR set. MIRA supplied the reference SARS-CoV-2 TCR set, which was filtered for enrichment in COVID-19-positive ImmuneCODE repertoires so that public or cross-reactive TCRs were removed. Using the MIRA antigens, annotated TCRs were further analysed by specific ORF or by position within an ORF. Breadth was defined as the number of annotated unique rearrangements divided by the total number of unique productive rearrangements, and depth was defined as the summed frequency of the annotated unique rearrangements. Group comparisons of TCR breadth used two-sided Wilcoxon rank-sum tests. TCRdb took this table from immuneACCESS and kept in-frame rearrangements with V and J called. Such tables lack part of the clones; where checked against another copy, unresolved V genes explain under half of the gap, and the rest is unexplained. V and J calls and clone size follow that table, whereas D and trimming were derived from the DNA. Recorded for this sample are about 480,000 clones; roughly 87% of them occurred a single time. About 13% of the sample is held by the ten biggest clonotypes.

Its CDR3 holds 17 amino acids, cysteine through phenylalanine. Only CDR3 DNA remains: 51 bases, in frame from the first base. V is cut back by 4 bases and J by 4 bases, with 10 bases in the junction unmatched. The CDR1 and CDR2 encoded by the germline V gene (reference sequence) are LGHDT and YNNKEL. This specimen's treatment or condition label, interpreted: roughly 19 received Ad26.COV2.S at low or high dose, single or two shots; 5 received placebo; per-sample allocation not given. For vaccine and placebo recipients, repertoires were sequenced using samples collected on day 63 after the first injection. Cohort 1b enrolled about 25 adults aged 18-55 years at a single site in Boston, USA, between 29 July and 7 August 2020. Ad26.COV2.S was a replication-incompetent adenovirus type 26 vector expressing a prefusion-stabilized SARS-CoV-2 spike protein from the original Wuhan strain. With regard to this clone: Its antigen specificity is not known. It has no much larger one-base neighbor in the sample; base qualities were not kept.

Here the sequenced sample was peripheral blood, taken in a trial of Ad26.COV2.S vaccine versus placebo. The sequence joins TRBV3-1 (or the pseudogene TRBV3-2) to TRBJ2-1, with 10 junctional bases fitting TRBD2. The TCR comes from a person between 18 and 65 years old who received the Ad26.COV2.S COVID-19 vaccine or a placebo. The sequenced DNA is TGTGCCAGCAGCCTCTCAGGAACTAGCGGGATTTACAATGAGCAGTTCTTC. This is translated as CASSLSGTSGIYNEQFF.